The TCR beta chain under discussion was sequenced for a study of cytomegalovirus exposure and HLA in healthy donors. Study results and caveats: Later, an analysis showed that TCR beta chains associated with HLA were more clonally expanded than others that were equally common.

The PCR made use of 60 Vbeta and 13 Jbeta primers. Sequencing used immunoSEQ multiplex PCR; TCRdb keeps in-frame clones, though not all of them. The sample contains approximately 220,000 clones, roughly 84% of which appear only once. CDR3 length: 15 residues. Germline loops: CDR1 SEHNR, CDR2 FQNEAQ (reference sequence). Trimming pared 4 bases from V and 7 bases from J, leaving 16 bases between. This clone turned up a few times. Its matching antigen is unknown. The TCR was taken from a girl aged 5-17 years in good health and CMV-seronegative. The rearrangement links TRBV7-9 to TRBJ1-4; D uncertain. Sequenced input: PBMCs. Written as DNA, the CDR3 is TGTGCCAGCAGCTCAGGACCCGCGGGAGGTGAAAAACTGTTTTTT. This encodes CASSSGPAGGEKLFF.